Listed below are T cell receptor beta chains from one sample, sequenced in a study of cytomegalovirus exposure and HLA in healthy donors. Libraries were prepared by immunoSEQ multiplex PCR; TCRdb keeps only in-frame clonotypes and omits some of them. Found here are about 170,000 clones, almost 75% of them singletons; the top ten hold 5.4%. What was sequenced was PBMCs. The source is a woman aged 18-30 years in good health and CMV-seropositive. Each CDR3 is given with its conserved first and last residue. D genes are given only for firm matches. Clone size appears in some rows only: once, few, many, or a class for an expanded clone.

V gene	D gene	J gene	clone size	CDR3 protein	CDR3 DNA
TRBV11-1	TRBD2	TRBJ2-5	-	CASSLGGGLAGRETQYF	TGTGCCAGCAGCTTAGGAGGGGGACTAGCGGGGCGGGAGACCCAGTACTTC
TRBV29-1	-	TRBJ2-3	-	CSVEAQGGPFTDTQYF	TGCAGCGTTGAAGCCCAGGGGGGCCCCTTTACAGATACGCAGTATTTT
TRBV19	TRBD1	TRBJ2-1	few	CASSARTGFTSYNEQFF	TGTGCCAGTAGTGCCAGGACAGGGTTTACTTCCTACAATGAGCAGTTCTTC
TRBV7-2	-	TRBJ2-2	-	CATTSTPGRTGELFF	TGTGCTACCACCTCAACCCCAGGGCGAACCGGGGAGCTGTTTTTT
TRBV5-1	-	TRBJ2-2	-	CASSLVRNTGELFF	TGCGCCAGCAGCTTGGTCAGAAACACCGGGGAGCTGTTTTTT
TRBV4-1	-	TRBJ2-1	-	CASIGDTHSYNEQFF	TGCGCCAGCATTGGGGACACCCACTCCTACAATGAGCAGTTCTTC
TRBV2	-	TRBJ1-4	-	CASRWGDEKLFF	TGTGCCAGCAGATGGGGGGATGAAAAACTGTTTTTT
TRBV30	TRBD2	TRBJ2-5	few	CAWSVLAGAQETQYF	TGTGCCTGGAGTGTACTAGCGGGTGCCCAAGAGACCCAGTACTTC
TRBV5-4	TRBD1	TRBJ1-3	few	CASSIQGISGNTIYF	TGTGCCAGCAGCATACAGGGGATCTCTGGAAACACCATATATTTT
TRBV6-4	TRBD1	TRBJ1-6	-	CASSDRGRDRQFPPLHF	TGTGCCAGCAGTGACAGGGGCCGGGACAGGCAGTTTCCACCCCTCCACTTT
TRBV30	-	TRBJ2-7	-	CAWSTGSVGSYEQYF	TGTGCCTGGAGTACAGGGTCTGTAGGCTCCTACGAGCAGTACTTC
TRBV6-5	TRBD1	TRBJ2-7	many	CASSYSETGAYEQYF	TGTGCCAGCAGTTACTCGGAGACAGGGGCCTACGAGCAGTACTTC
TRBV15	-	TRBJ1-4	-	CATSRDKNLEKLFF	TGTGCCACCAGCAGAGATAAAAATTTGGAAAAACTGTTTTTT
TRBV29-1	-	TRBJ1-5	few	CSVDYISSNQPQHF	TGCAGCGTTGACTATATATCGAGCAATCAGCCCCAGCATTTT
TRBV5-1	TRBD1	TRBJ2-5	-	CASSLGGGQGMVETQYF	TGCGCCAGCAGCTTGGGAGGCGGACAGGGGATGGTGGAGACCCAGTACTTC
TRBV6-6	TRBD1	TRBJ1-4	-	CASSQQGYREKLFF	TGTGCCAGCAGCCAACAGGGGTATAGGGAAAAACTGTTTTTT
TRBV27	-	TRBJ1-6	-	CASSPESSYNSPLHF	TGTGCCAGCAGTCCGGAGAGCTCCTATAATTCACCCCTCCACTTT
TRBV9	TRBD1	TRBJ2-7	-	CASSGEAGQGRPSYEQYF	TGTGCCAGCAGCGGGGAGGCGGGACAGGGTCGCCCCTCCTACGAGCAGTACTTC
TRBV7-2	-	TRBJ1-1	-	CASSLAGRLTEAFF	TGTGCCAGCAGCTTAGCGGGGCGCCTCACTGAAGCTTTCTTT
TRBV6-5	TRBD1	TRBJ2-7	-	CASNPLGQNYEQYF	TGTGCCAGCAACCCACTGGGACAGAACTACGAGCAGTACTTC
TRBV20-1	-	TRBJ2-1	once	CSARGLDEQFF	TGCAGTGCTAGAGGACTAGATGAGCAGTTCTTC
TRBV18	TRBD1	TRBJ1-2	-	CASSPGTGSGQNYGYTF	TGTGCCAGCTCACCAGGGACAGGCTCGGGGCAAAACTATGGCTACACCTTC
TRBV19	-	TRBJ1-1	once	CASSIATVGNTEAFF	TGTGCCAGTAGTATAGCGACAGTGGGGAACACTGAAGCTTTCTTT
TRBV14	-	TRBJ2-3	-	CASSQGVPGSTDTQYF	TGTGCCAGCAGCCAAGGCGTCCCCGGGAGCACAGATACGCAGTATTTT
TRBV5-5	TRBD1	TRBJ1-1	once	CASSFSGQGMNTEAFF	TGTGCCAGCAGCTTCTCGGGACAGGGTATGAACACTGAAGCTTTCTTT
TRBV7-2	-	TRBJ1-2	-	CASSLVGGTGDGYTF	TGTGCCAGCAGCTTAGTTGGAGGGACGGGGGATGGCTACACCTTC
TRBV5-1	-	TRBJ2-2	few	CASGQNTGELFF	TGCGCCAGTGGGCAAAACACCGGGGAGCTGTTTTTT
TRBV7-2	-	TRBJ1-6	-	CASSRDNSPLHF	TGTGCCAGCAGTCGGGATAATTCACCCCTCCACTTT
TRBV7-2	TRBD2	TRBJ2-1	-	CASSSAGLAANEQFF	TGTGCCAGCAGCTCGGCGGGACTAGCGGCCAATGAGCAGTTCTTC
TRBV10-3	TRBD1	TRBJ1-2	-	CAISGRGQNYGYTF	TGTGCCATCAGTGGGAGGGGACAGAACTATGGCTACACCTTC
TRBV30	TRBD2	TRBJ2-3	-	CAWQKRIGTSGGLGTDTQYF	TGTGCCTGGCAAAAGAGGATCGGGACTAGCGGGGGGTTGGGCACAGATACGCAGTATTTT
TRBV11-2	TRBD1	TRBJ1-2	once	CASSGGQGGNGVRTF	TGTGCCAGCAGCGGTGGACAGGGCGGGAACGGGGTGCGTACCTTC
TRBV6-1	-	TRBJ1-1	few	CASRSDRTEAFF	TGTGCCAGCAGGAGCGACCGGACTGAAGCTTTCTTT
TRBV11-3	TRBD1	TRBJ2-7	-	CASSTTRDSKYEQYF	TGTGCCAGCAGCACCACCCGGGACAGCAAATACGAGCAGTACTTC
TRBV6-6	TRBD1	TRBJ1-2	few	CASAGGYGYTF	TGTGCCAGCGCAGGGGGCTATGGCTACACCTTC